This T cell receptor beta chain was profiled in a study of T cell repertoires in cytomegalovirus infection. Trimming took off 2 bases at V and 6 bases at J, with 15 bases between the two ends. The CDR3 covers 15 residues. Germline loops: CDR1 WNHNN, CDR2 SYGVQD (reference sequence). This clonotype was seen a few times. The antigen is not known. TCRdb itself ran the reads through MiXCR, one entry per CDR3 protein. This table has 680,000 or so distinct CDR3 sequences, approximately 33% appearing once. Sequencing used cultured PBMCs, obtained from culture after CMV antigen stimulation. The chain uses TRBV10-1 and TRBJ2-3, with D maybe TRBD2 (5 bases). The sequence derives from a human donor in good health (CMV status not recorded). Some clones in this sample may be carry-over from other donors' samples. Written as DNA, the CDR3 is TGCGCCAGCAGTGAGGGAGACCGGGGAGCTGATACGCAGTATTTT. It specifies CASSEGDRGADTQYF.